This T cell receptor (beta chain) originates from a study of blood T cells in healthy people across ages (dated by TCRdb to between 2014 and 2017). About the investigation overall: In model experiments, template switching captured roughly one uniquely barcoded TCR beta cDNA molecule for every two T cells. Age-related changes in TCR beta repertoire diversity were measured in the study by deep sequencing normalized with unique cDNA molecular identifiers. Donors were grouped into four age groups: young (average about 15 years), middle-aged (over 35), aged (62) and long-lived (approximately 82). To avoid experimental bias, donors of different ages were randomly spread across the sequencing lanes. Two additional independent replicas of 1 million unique cDNA reads from the same blood draw were analyzed for two donors (one aged 18 to 30 and one aged 80 or older). Findings and caveats that apply to the study as a whole: Estimates of total diversity based on one million sequenced T cells were considered lower bounds and underestimates. Compared with the aged group, the long-lived group had more naive CD4+ T cells, fewer expanded clones and increased TCR diversity, suggesting age selection. Because profiling used bulk unsorted PBMCs, naive and antigen-experienced compartments could not be compared conclusively. Observed TCR beta diversity correlated strongly with the percentage of naive T cells measured by flow cytometry. The CMV infection status of donors was not known, potentially confounding age-related changes in expanded clonotypes. Observed TCR beta diversity per million T cells fell roughly linearly with age, and a significant reduction was already apparent by age around 44.

The donors were around 39 Caucasian individuals from Russia, aged roughly 6 to 100 years, who were systemically healthy. Roughly 11 milliliters of peripheral blood were drawn from each donor into EDTA-treated Vacutainer tubes. Ficoll-Paque density-gradient centrifugation was used to isolate PBMCs, with at least 6.5 million per sample. Trizol reagent was used to extract total RNA from the PBMCs, yielding at least 5 micrograms per sample. The percentages of naive CD45RAhigh/CD27high T cells were determined by flow cytometry on a PBMC aliquot from every donor. The CDR3 sequence holds 20 residues, the cysteine and phenylalanine included. Here the CDR3 DNA is all that survives: 60 bases in frame from base 1. The V and J ends are trimmed by 0 bases and 2 bases, leaving 25 bases between them. CDR1 and CDR2 are drawn from the germline V gene: WSHSY, SAAADI. A note on this clonotype: It lacks a known antigen. The record has no base qualities; no much larger clone is one base away.

Libraries were built with 5' RACE. Sequencing used an Illumina HiSeq 2500. A second PCR of roughly 6 to 11 cycles was run with a J-beta primer mix and a sample-barcoded 5' primer. A unique molecular identifier was introduced onto each TCR beta cDNA molecule by a template-switch 5' adaptor carrying 12 random nucleotides. Each sample yielded at least 3 million CDR3-containing paired-end reads. First-strand cDNA was synthesized from all RNA with the Mint cDNA synthesis kit, primed by a TRBC-specific oligonucleotide. Following uracil-DNA glycosylase treatment, all cDNA underwent a first 18-cycle PCR with the universal primers M1SS and BC2_uni_R. As for how the authors treated the data: For normalization, 1 million high-quality reads, each with a distinct molecular identifier, were randomly selected from each sample. Instead of being binned into consensus sequences, reads with shared molecular identifiers were discarded. CDR3 identification, clonotype clustering and error correction used MiTCR with a Q25 quality threshold and the strictest error-elimination algorithm. Lower-bound total TCR beta diversity was estimated with a nonparametric unseen species model using Euler transformation. Using fastp at Q25 and MiXCR, TCRdb reprocessed the public reads and kept productive beta chains. Each CDR3 protein gets just one entry, which takes the most common genes and DNA from the rows behind it. The V and J calls reflect TCRdb's pipeline rather than the authors' work. This sample is represented by hundreds of thousands of distinct CDR3 sequences; 21% of them were singletons. The ten largest clones add up to roughly 3.6% of the sample.

The sequencing input was blood. This clonotype was sampled from a man in his sixties or seventies in good health. Here the chain combines TRBV10-2 and TRBJ2-5; the D gene is not confidently resolved. CDR3 loop: CASSESVERAVRWRQETQYF. The nucleotides are TGCGCCAGCAGTGAGTCTGTGGAAAGGGCGGTACGGTGGAGACAAGAGACCCAGTACTTC.